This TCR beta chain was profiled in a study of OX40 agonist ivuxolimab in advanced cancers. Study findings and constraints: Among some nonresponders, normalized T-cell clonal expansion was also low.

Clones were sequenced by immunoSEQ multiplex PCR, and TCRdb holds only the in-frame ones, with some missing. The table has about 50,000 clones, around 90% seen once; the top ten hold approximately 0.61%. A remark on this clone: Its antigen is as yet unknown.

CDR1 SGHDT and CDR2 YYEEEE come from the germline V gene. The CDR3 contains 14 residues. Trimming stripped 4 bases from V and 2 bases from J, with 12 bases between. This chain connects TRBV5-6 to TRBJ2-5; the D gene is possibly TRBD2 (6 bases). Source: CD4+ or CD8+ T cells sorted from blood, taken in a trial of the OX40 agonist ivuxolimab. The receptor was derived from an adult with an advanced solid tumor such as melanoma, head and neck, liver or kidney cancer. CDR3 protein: CASSTGTHQETQYF. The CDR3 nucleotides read TGTGCCAGCAGCACCGGGACTCATCAAGAGACCCAGTACTTC.